Each of the 17 T cell receptor beta chains below was sequenced from the same sample in a study of blood T cell repertoires in COVID-19. The protocol was immunoSEQ multiplex PCR, while the TCRdb copy is restricted to in-frame clones and leaves out a portion. The table includes about 40,000 clones, about 85% detected once. The sequenced sample consisted of peripheral blood. The receptors shown here come from a man aged 50 or older in a cohort sampled during active COVID-19.

The J gene is TRBJ2-3, the V gene TRBV27; 10 bases map to TRBD2. From germline, CDR1 is MNHEY and CDR2 SMNVEV (reference sequence). Losses at the gene ends were 10 bases for V and 4 bases for J; bases not matched to a gene: 8. The CDR3 covers 14 residues. In DNA form, the CDR3 reads TGTGCCACTCGCCTAGCGGGAGCCCCAGATACGCAGTATTTT. This encodes CATRLAGAPDTQYF.

This chain connects TRBV5-1 to TRBJ1-1, with D unresolved. CDR3 size: 15 residues. V was clipped by 0 bases and J by 1 base, with 10 bases between them. CDR1 is SGHRS and CDR2 is YFSETQ in the germline V gene. The CDR3 region is CASSLVAVGNTEAFF. The CDR3 DNA sequence: TGCGCCAGCAGCTTGGTGGCGGTGGGGAACACTGAAGCTTTCTTT. The variable domain in full, completed from reference TRBV5-1 and TRBJ1-1, reads KAGVTQTPRYLIKTRGQQVTLSCSPISGHRSVSWYQQTPGQGLQFLFEYFSETQRNKGNFPGRFSGRQFSNSRSEMNVSTLELGDSALYLCASSLVAVGNTEAFFGQGTRLTVV.

This sequence joins TRBV2 and TRBJ2-2, with D possibly matching TRBD2 (6 bases). CDR1 is SNHLY, CDR2 FYNNEI, per germline. This CDR3 has 16 amino acids. V lost 3 bases and J lost 9, with 20 bases in between. CDR3 loop: CASSDWASEGRRELFF. CDR3 nucleotide sequence: TGTGCCAGCAGTGATTGGGCTAGCGAGGGTAGGAGGGAGCTGTTTTTT.

This clone was found a few times. This chain joins TRBV6-2 or TRBV6-3 and TRBJ1-5; D uncertain. The CDR3 contains 11 residues. With 6 bases removed from V and 11 bases from J, the gap between germline ends came to 11 bases. Germline V gene data show CDR1 as MNHEY and CDR2 as SVGEGT. The CDR3 region is CASSTGISQHF. CDR3 bases: TGTGCCAGCAGCACCGGGATCTCCCAGCATTTT.

The sample holds one count of this clone. J is TRBJ2-1 and V is TRBV12-2; the table's D call TRBD2 went unverified against the DNA. TRBV12-2 is assigned pseudogene status. The CDR3 runs 17 residues. The CDR3 nucleotides are TGTGCAAGTCGCCGAAAAGTAGTCCGGGAGATCTACAATGAGCAGTTCTTC. Translation gives CASRRKVVREIYNEQFF.

In this sample, this clone turned up a few times. In DNA, the CDR3 is TGTGCCAGCAGCGCCTCCGGGACAGGGGTGGCAGATACGCAGTATTTT. Its translation: CASSASGTGVADTQYF. The chain carries TRBV11-1 and TRBJ2-3; TRBD1 agrees at 10 bases. V lost 5 bases, J lost 4 bases, and 9 bases stayed unmatched. CDR1 SGHAT and CDR2 FQDESV come from the germline V gene (reference sequence). This CDR3 has 16 amino acids.

This clone was found once. V is TRBV27 and J is TRBJ2-1; perhaps TRBD2 as D (5 bases). V was clipped by 8 bases and J by 2 bases, with 13 bases between them. The CDR3 covers 14 residues. The germline V gene has CDR1 MNHEY and CDR2 SMNVEV (reference sequence). The CDR3 nucleotides read TGTGCCAGCTCTGAGGGAGTCCCCTACAATGAGCAGTTCTTC. This encodes CASSEGVPYNEQFF.

The gene calls are TRBV9 and TRBJ2-3; 8 positions agree with TRBD2. Germline V gives CDR1 SGDLS, CDR2 YYNGEE. The CDR3 runs to 14 residues. The ends lost 3 bases at V and 7 bases at J; junction bases unmatched: 7. CDR3 in DNA: TGTGCCAGCAGCGCCTCGGGGGGGCAAAATACGCAGTATTTT. Its protein product is CASSASGGQNTQYF. The variable domain in full, with the rest retrieved from reference TRBV9 and TRBJ2-3, is DSGVTQTPKHLITATGQRVTLRCSPRSGDLSVYWYQQSLDQGLQFLIQYYNGEERAKGNILERFSAQQFPDLHSELNLSSLELGDSALYFCASSASGGQNTQYFGPGTRLTVL.

This clone was picked up one time. The chain has TRBV2 and TRBJ1-5; D call uncertain. Trimming took 7 bases from V and 3 from J, leaving 10 bases between them. The CDR3 has 13 residues. Germline V CDR1 and CDR2: SNHLY, FYNNEI. The CDR3, as DNA: TGTGCCAGCACCCGCCTCTACAATCAGCCCCAGCATTTT. Translating gives CASTRLYNQPQHF.

The rearrangement uses TRBV7-8 and TRBJ1-3; TRBD1 might be the D (5 bases). V lost 5 bases and J lost 0, with 5 bases in between. The CDR3 is 13 amino acids. Germline V gene lookup returns CDR1 SGHVS and CDR2 FQNEAQ. CDR3 sequence: CASSTGSGNTIYF. The CDR3 nucleotides are TGTGCCAGCAGCACAGGCTCTGGAAACACCATATATTTT.

This clone was seen a single time. In DNA, the CDR3 is TGTGCCAGCAGTTTACAGTCAGGGGAAGAGACCCAGTACTTC. This translates into CASSLQSGEETQYF. This chain uses TRBV28 with TRBJ2-5; possible D gene TRBD1, 6 bases. Looked up from germline, CDR1 is MDHEN and CDR2 is SYDVKM. The CDR3 spans 14 residues. Trimming pared 2 bases from V and 3 bases from J, leaving 10 bases between.

The V gene is TRBV6-2 or TRBV6-3, the J gene TRBJ2-7, with 8 bases fitting TRBD2. The germline CDR1 and CDR2 sequences are MNHEY and SVGEGT. This CDR3 has 15 amino acids. V trimming: 3 bases; J trimming: 7 bases; junction bases outside the gene matches: 11. CDR3: CASSYPPGGLWEQYV. The CDR3 DNA is TGTGCCAGCAGTTATCCCCCGGGAGGGCTTTGGGAGCAGTACGTC.

The chain recombines TRBV9 with TRBJ1-5; D is perhaps TRBD1 (6 bases). With 3 bases removed from V and 6 bases from J, the gap between germline ends came to 13 bases. This CDR3 is 14 amino acids long. CDR1 SGDLS and CDR2 YYNGEE come from the germline V gene. DNA for the CDR3: TGTGCCAGCAGCGGGACAGTTTTTAGTCAGCCCCAGCATTTT. Translating it yields CASSGTVFSQPQHF.

This chain links TRBV6-5 with TRBJ2-3; no definite D call. Trimming took off 4 bases at V and 6 bases at J, with 5 bases between the two ends. The CDR3 length is 11 residues. Per the germline V gene, CDR1 is MNHEY and CDR2 is SVGAGI. CDR3 residues: CASSSRDTQYF. Here the CDR3 DNA reads TGTGCCAGCAGTTCCAGGGATACGCAGTATTTT.

V usage is TRBV18 and J usage is TRBJ2-7; TRBD2 agrees at 9 bases. The junction had 9 bases not matched to a gene; V was cut back by 3 bases and J by 6 bases. This CDR3 is built from 15 residues. CDR1 and CDR2 from the germline V gene are KGHSH and LQKENI. DNA of the CDR3: TGTGCCAGCTCACCCGTCTCGGGACTAGCTGTCGAGCAGTACTTC. As protein: CASSPVSGLAVEQYF.

The gene calls are TRBV6-2 or TRBV6-3 and TRBJ2-1; 8 nucleotides align to TRBD2. CDR1 is MNHEY and CDR2 is SVGEGT in the germline V gene. This CDR3 comprises 13 residues. After removal of 3 bases from V and 8 bases from J, the junction contained 3 bases not matched to a gene. The CDR3 protein is CASSYSSGDEQFF. CDR3 DNA: TGTGCCAGCAGTTATAGTAGCGGGGATGAGCAGTTCTTC.

This rearrangement joins TRBV29-1 to TRBJ1-1, with unresolved D. The CDR3 is 14 amino acids. The germline V gene encodes CDR1 SQVTM and CDR2 ANQGSEA. Deletions cut 6 bases from V and 1 base from J, with 15 bases between. In nucleotides, the CDR3 is TGCAGCGTCGGCGCCGGAGGACCGAACACTGAAGCTTTCTTT. Amino acid sequence: CSVGAGGPNTEAFF.